These 22 T cell receptor beta chains came from one sample sequenced in a study of T cell repertoires and HLA-DP antigens. Produced via immunoSEQ multiplex PCR; TCRdb's table is partial and in-frame only. The table has about 73,000 clones, roughly 78% seen once. These receptors' targets are unknown. The specimen sequenced was CD4+ T cells from PBMCs. These receptors were taken from a man aged 60 to 69 in good health and CMV-seronegative.

This clone turned up a few times. V gene TRBV5-1 combines with J gene TRBJ2-7; TRBD2 is a possible D gene (6 bases). The V gene lost 2 bases and the J gene lost 5 bases, with 14 bases spanning the gap. Germline V gene lookup returns CDR1 SGHRS and CDR2 YFSETQ. The CDR3 covers 14 residues. CDR3 coding DNA: TGCGCCAGCAGCTTCGACGGGAGAGCCCACGAGCAGTACGTC. Its protein product is CASSFDGRAHEQYV.

The chain combines TRBV5-8 with TRBJ1-5; 7 nucleotides align to TRBD1. V lost 4 bases and J lost 2; bases outside the gene matches: 9. From germline, CDR1 is SGHTS and CDR2 YDEGEE. The CDR3 contains 16 residues. The CDR3 spells CASSPMVGTGNQPQHF. The CDR3, as DNA: TGTGCCAGCAGCCCTATGGTCGGGACAGGCAATCAGCCCCAGCATTTT. Looking up the rest from reference TRBV5-8 and TRBJ1-5 gives the full variable domain: EAGVTQSPTHLIKTRGQQATLRCSPISGHTSVYWYQQALGLGLQFLLWYDEGEERNRGNFPPRFSGRQFPNYSSELNVNALELEDSALYLCASSPMVGTGNQPQHFGDGTRLSIL.

This clone was recorded only once. The J gene is TRBJ1-5, the V gene TRBV15; TRBD1 might be the D (6 bases). Trimming removed 1 base from V and 7 bases from J, with 14 bases in between. Germline CDR1 LNHNV, CDR2 YYDKDF (reference sequence). This CDR3 is 15 amino acids long. CDR3 nucleotides: TGTGCCACCAGCAGAGGGGCAGGGGTGGAACAGCCCCAGCATTTT. Amino acid sequence: CATSRGAGVEQPQHF.

J is TRBJ2-7 and V is TRBV21-1; the D call in the table, TRBD1, was not verified against the DNA. TRBV21-1 is designated a pseudogene. This CDR3 contains 17 residues. Here the CDR3 reads CASSKPSRQGISYEQYV. The CDR3 nucleotides are TGTGCCAGCAGCAAACCCTCGAGACAGGGCATCTCCTACGAGCAGTACGTC.

The chain links TRBV7-3 to TRBJ2-5, with unresolved D. From germline, CDR1 is SGHTA and CDR2 FQGTGA. V lost 5 bases and J lost 5, with 12 bases in between. The CDR3 has 13 amino acids. The CDR3 loop is CASSPIVSETQYF. For the CDR3, the DNA is TGTGCCAGCAGCCCCATAGTCTCCGAGACCCAGTACTTC.

The chain joins TRBV7-2 to TRBJ1-6; unclear D gene. Trimming left V 4 bases short and J 8 bases short, with 12 bases between. The CDR3 loop spans 14 amino acids. Germline CDR1 reads SGHTA; CDR2 reads FQGNSA. The DNA for the CDR3 is TGTGCCAGCAGCTCCACCGGTGGAGATTCACCCCTCCACTTT. It codes for CASSSTGGDSPLHF.

A single count supports this clone. V is TRBV19 and J is TRBJ1-5; no definite D call. The CDR3 runs 12 residues. Per germline, CDR1 LNHDA and CDR2 SQIVND (reference sequence). Trimming shortened V by 5 bases and J by 6 bases, and 8 bases separated the two germline ends. CDR3 in amino acids: CASSSGTQPQHF. In nucleotides, the CDR3 is TGTGCCAGTAGTTCAGGTACTCAGCCCCAGCATTTT.

V usage is TRBV19 and J usage is TRBJ2-2; TRBD1 matches 9 bases. The ends lost 5 bases at V and 4 bases at J; junction bases unmatched: 5. From germline, CDR1 is LNHDA and CDR2 SQIVND (reference sequence). The CDR3 loop spans 15 amino acids. The CDR3 region is CASSPQTGGTGELFF. CDR3 DNA: TGTGCCAGTAGTCCCCAGACAGGGGGCACCGGGGAGCTGTTTTTT. Looking up the rest from reference TRBV19 and TRBJ2-2 gives the full variable domain: DGGITQSPKYLFRKEGQNVTLSCEQNLNHDAMYWYRQDPGQGLRLIYYSQIVNDFQKGDIAEGYSVSREKKESFPLTVTSAQKNPTAFYLCASSPQTGGTGELFFGEGSRLTVL.

J is TRBJ2-1 and V is TRBV15, with D unresolved. Germline V gives CDR1 LNHNV, CDR2 YYDKDF (reference sequence). Trimming removed 3 bases at V and 1 base at J, with 7 bases between. There are 14 residues in the CDR3. The CDR3 DNA reads TGTGCCACCAGCAGCGACTTATCCTACAATGAGCAGTTCTTC. Encoded protein: CATSSDLSYNEQFF.

The chain carries TRBV7-2 and TRBJ1-2; 7 bases match TRBD1. The CDR3 spans 13 residues. V was clipped by 5 bases and J by 5 bases; unmatched bases: 5. CDR1 is SGHTA, CDR2 FQGNSA, per germline. The CDR3 is CASSEDRAYGYTF. In DNA form, the CDR3 reads TGTGCCAGCAGCGAAGACAGGGCTTATGGCTACACCTTC.

The V and J genes are TRBV6-1 and TRBJ2-7; 10 bases agree with TRBD2. Germline V gene data show CDR1 as MNHNS and CDR2 as SASEGT. CDR3 length: 15 amino acids. V trimming: 2 bases; J trimming: 3 bases; junction bases outside the gene matches: 4. This chain's CDR3 is CASSEWASGGYEQYV. DNA of the CDR3: TGTGCCAGCAGTGAATGGGCTAGCGGGGGCTACGAGCAGTACGTC.

This rearrangement joins TRBV7-9 to TRBJ1-4, with D possibly being TRBD1 (5 bases). Per germline, CDR1 SEHNR and CDR2 FQNEAQ (reference sequence). The CDR3 has 17 residues. The V gene lost 5 bases and the J gene lost 0 bases, with 16 bases spanning the gap. This chain's CDR3 is CASSPPTTDATNEKLFF. CDR3 DNA sequence: TGTGCCAGCAGCCCACCCACGACAGACGCAACTAATGAAAAACTGTTTTTT. The whole variable domain, filled in from reference TRBV7-9 and TRBJ1-4, reads DTGVSQNPRHKITKRGQNVTFRCDPISEHNRLYWYRQTLGQGPEFLTYFQNEAQLEKSRLLSDRFSAERPKGSFSTLEIQRTEQGDSAMYLCASSPPTTDATNEKLFFGSGTQLSVL.

This chain links TRBV21-1 with TRBJ2-1. TRBV21-1 is tagged as a pseudogene. This CDR3 region has 17 residues. The CDR3 region is CASSKGRGRGPYNEQFF. CDR3 in DNA: TGTGCCAGCAGCAAGGGACGGGGCCGGGGCCCCTACAATGAGCAGTTCTTC.

This chain links TRBV11-2 with TRBJ2-7, with unresolved D. Germline CDR1 reads SGHAT; CDR2 reads FQNNGV. The CDR3 has 14 amino acids. V was trimmed by 0 bases and J by 0 bases, leaving 6 bases between them. The CDR3 nucleotides read TGTGCCAGCAGCTTAGACAGGAGCTCCTACGAGCAGTACGTC. It translates to CASSLDRSSYEQYV.

In its sample, this clone was seen a few times. This chain links TRBV9 with TRBJ2-3; possibly TRBD1 for D (6 bases). V gave up 4 bases and J gave up 3 bases, with 18 bases separating them. Germline CDR1 is SGDLS and CDR2 is YYNGEE. The CDR3 loop spans 16 amino acids. The CDR3 region has the DNA TGTGCCAGCAGCTCCCGGGGACAAAGTGGGACAGATACGCAGTATTTT. It yields the protein CASSSRGQSGTDTQYF.

This clone was found once. This chain connects TRBV6-6 to TRBJ1-4, with D hard to call. Trimming cost V 5 bases and J 14 bases, with 18 bases left between them. The CDR3 has 13 residues. Germline V gene sequence: CDR1 MNHNY, CDR2 SVGAGI (reference sequence). The CDR3 DNA sequence: TGTGCCAGCAGTCCGACCCTGGGGAAGGGTCTGTTTTTT. The encoded protein is CASSPTLGKGLFF.

The J gene is TRBJ2-6, the V gene TRBV19; D is unresolved. Germline V gives CDR1 LNHDA, CDR2 SQIVND (reference sequence). V gave up 5 bases and J gave up 2 bases, with 1 base separating them. This CDR3 comprises 12 residues. The CDR3 nucleotides are TGTGCCAGTAGTCCTGGGGCCAACGTCCTGACTTTC. Amino acid sequence: CASSPGANVLTF.

The sample holds many counts of this clone. V and J are TRBV7-2 and TRBJ1-4, with 8 bases that match TRBD1. Losses at the gene ends were 0 bases for V and 7 bases for J; bases not matched to a gene: 10. The CDR3 totals 17 residues. Germline-derived CDR1 and CDR2 are SGHTA and FQGNSA. CDR3 in amino acids: CASSLAPQGARGEKLFF. The CDR3 nucleotides are TGTGCCAGCAGCTTAGCGCCCCAGGGGGCTCGGGGTGAAAAACTGTTTTTT.

The CDR3 nucleotides are TGTGCCATCTCTTCAGGACAGGCCATGTACACCTTC. Amino acid sequence: CAISSGQAMYTF. This chain uses TRBV10-3 with TRBJ1-2; 7 positions match TRBD1. Germline-derived CDR1 and CDR2 are ENHRY and SYGVKD. The CDR3 spans 12 residues. J lost 11 bases, V lost 8 bases, and 11 bases had no gene match.

V usage is TRBV5-1 and J usage is TRBJ2-3; TRBD2 matches at 13 bases. The CDR3 has 17 residues. The germline V gene has CDR1 SGHRS and CDR2 YFSETQ. The trim removed 4 bases at V and 3 bases at J, leaving 8 bases unmatched. CDR3 region: CASSEGVLAGGTDTQYF. CDR3 coding DNA: TGCGCCAGCAGCGAGGGGGTACTAGCGGGAGGGACAGATACGCAGTATTTT.

This chain links TRBV7-2 with TRBJ2-3; 8 bases agree with TRBD2. CDR3 length: 14 residues. Germline CDR1 reads SGHTA; CDR2 reads FQGNSA. Trimming took 2 bases from V and 5 from J; bases not matched to a gene: 3. This CDR3 reads CASSLQSGRDTQYF. The CDR3 DNA is TGTGCCAGCAGCTTACAAAGCGGGAGAGATACGCAGTATTTT. Together with reference TRBV7-2 and TRBJ2-3, the CDR3 gives the full variable domain: GAGVSQSPSNKVTEKGKDVELRCDPISGHTALYWYRQSLGQGLEFLIYFQGNSAPDKSGLPSDRFSAERTGGSVSTLTIQRTQQEDSAVYLCASSLQSGRDTQYFGPGTRLTVL.

This chain's CDR3 is CASSLSGGGYYNEQFF. The CDR3 coding sequence is TGTGCCAGCAGCTTAAGTGGCGGGGGCTACTACAATGAGCAGTTCTTC. The rearrangement links TRBV7-2 to TRBJ2-1, with D possibly being TRBD2 (7 bases). The V and J ends lost 2 bases and 3 bases respectively, with 14 bases between them. The CDR3 extends over 16 amino acids. The germline gives CDR1 SGHTA, CDR2 FQGNSA.